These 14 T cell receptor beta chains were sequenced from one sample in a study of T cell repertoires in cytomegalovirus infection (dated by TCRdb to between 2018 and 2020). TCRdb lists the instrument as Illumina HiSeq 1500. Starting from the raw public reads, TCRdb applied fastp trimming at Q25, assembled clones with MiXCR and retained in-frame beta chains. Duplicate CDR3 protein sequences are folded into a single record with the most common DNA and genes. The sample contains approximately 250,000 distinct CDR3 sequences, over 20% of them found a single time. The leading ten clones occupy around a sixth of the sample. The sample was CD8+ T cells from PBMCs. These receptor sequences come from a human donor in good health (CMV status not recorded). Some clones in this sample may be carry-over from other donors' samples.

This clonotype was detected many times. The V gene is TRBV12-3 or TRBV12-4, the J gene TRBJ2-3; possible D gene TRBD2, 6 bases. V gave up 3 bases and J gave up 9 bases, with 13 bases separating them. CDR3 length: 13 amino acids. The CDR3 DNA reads TGTGCCAGCAGTTTTGTGTCGCGGGAAACGCAGTATTTT. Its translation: CASSFVSRETQYF.

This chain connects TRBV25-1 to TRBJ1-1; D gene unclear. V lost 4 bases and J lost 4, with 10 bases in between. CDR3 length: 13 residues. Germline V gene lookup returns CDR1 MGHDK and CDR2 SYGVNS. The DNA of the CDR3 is TGTGCCAGCAGTGCGTTGGGGTTCACTGAAGCTTTCTTT. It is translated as CASSALGFTEAFF.

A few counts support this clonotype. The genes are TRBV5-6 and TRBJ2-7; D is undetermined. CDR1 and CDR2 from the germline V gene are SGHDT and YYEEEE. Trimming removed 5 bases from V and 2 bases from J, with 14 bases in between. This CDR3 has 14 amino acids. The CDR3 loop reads CASRERWAAYEQYF. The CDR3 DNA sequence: TGTGCCAGCAGGGAAAGGTGGGCAGCCTACGAGCAGTACTTC.

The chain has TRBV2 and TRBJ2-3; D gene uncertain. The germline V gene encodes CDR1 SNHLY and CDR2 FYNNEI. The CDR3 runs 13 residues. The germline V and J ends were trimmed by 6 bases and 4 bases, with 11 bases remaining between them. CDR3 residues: CASRSSVADTQYF. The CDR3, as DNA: TGTGCCAGCAGATCCAGCGTCGCAGATACGCAGTATTTT.

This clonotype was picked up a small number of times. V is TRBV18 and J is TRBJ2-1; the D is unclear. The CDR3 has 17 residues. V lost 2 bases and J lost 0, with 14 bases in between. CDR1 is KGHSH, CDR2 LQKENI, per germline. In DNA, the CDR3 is TGTGCCAGCTCACCAGCCGTAGAGGTGAGCTCCTACAATGAGCAGTTCTTC. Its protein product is CASSPAVEVSSYNEQFF. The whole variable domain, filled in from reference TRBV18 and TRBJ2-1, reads NAGVMQNPRHLVRRRGQEARLRCSPMKGHSHVYWYRQLPEEGLKFMVYLQKENIIDESGMPKERFSAEFPKEGPSILRIQQVVRGDSAAYFCASSPAVEVSSYNEQFFGPGTRLTVL.

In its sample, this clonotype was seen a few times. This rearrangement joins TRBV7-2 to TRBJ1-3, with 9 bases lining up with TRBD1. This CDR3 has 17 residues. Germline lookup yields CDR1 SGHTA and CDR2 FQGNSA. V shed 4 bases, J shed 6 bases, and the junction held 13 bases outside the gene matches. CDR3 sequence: CASSSVPGQGLENTIYF. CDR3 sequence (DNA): TGTGCCAGCAGCTCCGTCCCGGGACAGGGTTTGGAAAACACCATATATTTT.

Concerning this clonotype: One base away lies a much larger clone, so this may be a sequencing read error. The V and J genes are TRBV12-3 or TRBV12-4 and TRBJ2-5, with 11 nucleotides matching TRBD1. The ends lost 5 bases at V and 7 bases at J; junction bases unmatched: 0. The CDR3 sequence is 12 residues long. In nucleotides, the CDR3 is TGTGCCAGCAGTGGACAGGGGGCGACCCAGTACTTC. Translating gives CASSGQGATQYF.

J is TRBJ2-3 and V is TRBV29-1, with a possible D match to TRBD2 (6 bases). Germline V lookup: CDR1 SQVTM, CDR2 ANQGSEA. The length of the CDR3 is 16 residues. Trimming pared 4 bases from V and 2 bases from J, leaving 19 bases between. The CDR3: CSVARGTGDVTDTQYF. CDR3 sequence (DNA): TGCAGCGTTGCCCGCGGGACCGGGGATGTCACAGATACGCAGTATTTT.

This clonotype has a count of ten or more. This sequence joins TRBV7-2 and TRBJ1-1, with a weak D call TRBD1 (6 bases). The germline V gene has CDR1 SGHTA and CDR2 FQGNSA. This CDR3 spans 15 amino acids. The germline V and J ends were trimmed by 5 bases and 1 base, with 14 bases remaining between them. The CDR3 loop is CASSTPTGWNTEAFF. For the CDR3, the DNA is TGTGCCAGCAGCACTCCCACAGGGTGGAACACTGAAGCTTTCTTT.

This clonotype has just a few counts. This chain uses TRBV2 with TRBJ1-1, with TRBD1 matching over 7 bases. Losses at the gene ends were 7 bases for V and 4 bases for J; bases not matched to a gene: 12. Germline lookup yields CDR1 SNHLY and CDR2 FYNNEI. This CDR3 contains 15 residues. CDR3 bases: TGTGCCAGCAAGGGGTTGGACAGGCAATTCACTGAAGCTTTCTTT. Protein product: CASKGLDRQFTEAFF.

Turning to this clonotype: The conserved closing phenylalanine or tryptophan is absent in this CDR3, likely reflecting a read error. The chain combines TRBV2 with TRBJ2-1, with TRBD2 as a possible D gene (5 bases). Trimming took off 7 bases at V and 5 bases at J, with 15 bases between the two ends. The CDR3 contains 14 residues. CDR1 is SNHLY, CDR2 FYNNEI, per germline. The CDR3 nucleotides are TGTGCCAGCACCTCTCTCGGAGGCAACAATGAGCAGTTCTCC. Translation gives CASTSLGGNNEQFS.

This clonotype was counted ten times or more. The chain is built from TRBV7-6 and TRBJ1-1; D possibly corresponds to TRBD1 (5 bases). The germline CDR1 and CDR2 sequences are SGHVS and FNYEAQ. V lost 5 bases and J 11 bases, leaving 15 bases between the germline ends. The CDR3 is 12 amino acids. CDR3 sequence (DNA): TGTGCCAGCAGCAATATCTCGGGACTTGCTTTCTTT. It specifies CASSNISGLAFF.

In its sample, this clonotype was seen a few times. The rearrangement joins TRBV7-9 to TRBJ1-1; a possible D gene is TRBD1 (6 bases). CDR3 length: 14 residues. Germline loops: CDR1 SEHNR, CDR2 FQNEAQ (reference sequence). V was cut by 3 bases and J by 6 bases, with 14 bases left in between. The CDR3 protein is CASSFSTGYPEAFF. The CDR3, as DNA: TGTGCCAGCAGCTTCAGTACAGGGTACCCTGAAGCTTTCTTT.

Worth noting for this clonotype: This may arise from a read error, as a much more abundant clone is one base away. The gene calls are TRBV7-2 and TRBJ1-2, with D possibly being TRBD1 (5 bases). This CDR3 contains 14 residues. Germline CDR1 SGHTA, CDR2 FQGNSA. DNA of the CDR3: TGTGCCAGCGGCTTAGTCCGCAGGGAATATGGCTACACCTTC. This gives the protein CASGLVRREYGYTF. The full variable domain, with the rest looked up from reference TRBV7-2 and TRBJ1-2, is GAGVSQSPSNKVTEKGKDVELRCDPISGHTALYWYRQSLGQGLEFLIYFQGNSAPDKSGLPSDRFSAERTGGSVSTLTIQRTQQEDSAVYLCASGLVRREYGYTFGSGTRLTVV.